Listed below are T cell receptor beta chains from one sample, sequenced in a study of T-cell reconstitution after alpha-beta-depleted transplantation in children. Each CDR3 protein gets one entry after TCRdb re-called the PCR reads with MiXCR. Among 150,000 to 250,000 distinct CDR3 sequences listed, more than 14% were seen once. The material was PBMCs from the stem cell graft donor, obtained from the stem cell graft. The source of these receptors is a human donor who donated a stem cell graft to a child with acute lymphoblastic leukemia. Each CDR3 is given with its conserved first and last residue. D genes are given only for firm matches. The size field is filled for only some rows; it gives once, few, many or a size class.

j_gene,d_gene,abundance,v_gene,CDR3nt,CDR3aa
TRBJ2-7,TRBD1,many,TRBV7-2,TGTGCCAGCAGCCACCCATGGACAGGGATCGACGAGCAGTACTTC,CASSHPWTGIDEQYF
TRBJ2-1,-,-,TRBV5-1,TGCGCCAGCAGTACGGACGGACAATCGGGCAATGAGCAGTTCTTC,CASSTDGQSGNEQFF
TRBJ2-1,TRBD2,many,TRBV5-1,TGCGCCAGCAGACGGGCGGGGGTATCCTACAATGAGCAGTTCTTC,CASRRAGVSYNEQFF
TRBJ2-4,-,many,TRBV20-1,TGCAGTGCCACGGCCCTGAGGGGCAAAAACATTCAGTACTTC,CSATALRGKNIQYF
TRBJ2-7,TRBD1,-,TRBV4-2,TGTGCCAGCAGCCGCGACAGGGGGGGGGGCTACGAGCAGTACTTC,CASSRDRGGGYEQYF
TRBJ1-3,TRBD1,many,TRBV12-3/TRBV12-4,TGTGCCAGCAGTAGGGGGACAGAGCACTCTGGAAACACCATATATTTT,CASSRGTEHSGNTIYF
TRBJ2-5,TRBD2,many,TRBV7-7,TGTGCTAGCAGCCGGGGGGAAGAGACCCAGTACTTC,CASSRGEETQYF
TRBJ1-1,-,many,TRBV20-1,TGCAGTGCTAGAGCCCCGGACAGTAGGAACACTGAAGCTTTCTTT,CSARAPDSRNTEAFF
TRBJ2-1,-,many,TRBV20-1,TGCAGTGCTAGAGAAGGAGTCCGGGATGAGCAGTTCTTC,CSAREGVRDEQFF
TRBJ2-5,-,many,TRBV7-2,TGTGCCAGCAGCTTCAATAGGCTACAAGAGACCCAGTACTTC,CASSFNRLQETQYF
TRBJ2-1,TRBD2,few,TRBV5-1,TGCGCCAGCAGCTTGCTAGCGGGAGTCTACGATGAGCAGTTCTTC,CASSLLAGVYDEQFF
TRBJ2-7,TRBD2,-,TRBV20-1,TGCAGTGCTAGTCCTTCGGGACTAGCGGGCCACACCTACGAGCAGTACTTC,CSASPSGLAGHTYEQYF